The text below deals with one T cell receptor beta chain. The record originates from a study of blood T cell repertoires in COVID-19. Background on the study: The samples span acute and convalescent COVID-19 from the United States, Italy and Spain. The cDNA or gDNA used as material had been derived from T cells, B-cell-depleted T cells, or PBMCs.

Authors' methods: Reference gene primers were amplified, and this amplification served to estimate nucleated cell counts. TCRdb's copy holds only in-frame clones and misses some; the assay was immunoSEQ multiplex PCR. Clone size and the V and J calls come from that table; the DNA yielded D and trimming. The data contain 250,000 to 300,000 clones, 83% of them singletons. The receptor was derived from a man between 60 and 70 years old who had recovered from COVID-19. Sequencing was done on a sample of peripheral blood.

CDR3 nucleotides: TGTGCCAGCAGTGAGGCCAGGGGTATAACCGGGGAGCTGTTTTTT. Translation gives CASSEARGITGELFF. This rearrangement joins TRBV2 to TRBJ2-2; a possible D gene is TRBD1 (6 bases). The CDR3 is made up of 15 amino acids. The ends were cut back, 3 bases at V and 5 bases at J, with 13 bases in the middle. Germline lookup yields CDR1 SNHLY and CDR2 FYNNEI.